This TCR beta chain was sequenced during a study of T cell clonotyping in hematopoietic cell transplantation. Broader study findings: After transplant, recipient diversity fell while pathologically expanded clonotypes grew through day 180. At the given depth, recipient repertoires were over 95% de novo clonotypes. Graft donor and pretransplant recipient Inverse Simpson Index values predicted broader posttransplant TCR diversity.

Clones were read by immunoSEQ multiplex PCR, and TCRdb kept only the in-frame ones, dropping some. The sample has 6,500 to 10,000 clones, 66% seen once. V lost 3 bases and J lost 3; bases outside the gene matches: 8. The germline V gene encodes CDR1 SNHLY and CDR2 FYNNEI. This CDR3 spans 15 amino acids. Turning to this clone: Its antigen is still unknown.

Recipients were bled about 28 days pretransplant and at posttransplant days 30, 100, 180. Source: peripheral blood mononuclear cells, taken 100 days after allogeneic stem cell transplant. The chain carries TRBV2 and TRBJ2-7, with 7 nucleotides matching TRBD1. This clonotype was obtained from a male patient aged 55 to 70 who had an allogeneic stem cell transplant from an unrelated donor, so the T cells may come from the graft donor. Some clones in this sample may be carry-over from other donors' samples. The CDR3: CASSEYRDSLYEQYF. CDR3 nucleotide sequence: TGTGCCAGCAGTGAGTATAGGGACAGCCTCTACGAGCAGTACTTC.